This TCR beta chain originates from a study of post-analysis software for immune sequencing data. Unique molecular identifiers had been added to the TCR beta cDNA libraries. TCRdb called the PCR reads again in MiXCR, with one record for every CDR3 protein. The sample yields about 460,000 distinct CDR3 sequences, around 40% seen once. This clonotype was observed a handful of times. Its antigen is not known. Trimming cost V 5 bases and J 0 bases; bases outside gene matches: 8. This CDR3 spans 16 amino acids. Study-wide results and limits: Higher frequency in patients than in controls was seen for several TRBV segments, with TRBV5-6, TRBV5-1 and TRBV20-1 among them.

The sequencing sample was made of blood. This sequence was found in a girl under 18 with multiple sclerosis. The V call is TRBV12-3 or TRBV12-4, the J call TRBJ2-7; 9 bases agree with TRBD1. CDR3 residues: CASSHRQGGGSYEQYF. CDR3 nucleotides: TGTGCCAGCAGTCATAGACAGGGGGGAGGCTCCTACGAGCAGTACTTC.